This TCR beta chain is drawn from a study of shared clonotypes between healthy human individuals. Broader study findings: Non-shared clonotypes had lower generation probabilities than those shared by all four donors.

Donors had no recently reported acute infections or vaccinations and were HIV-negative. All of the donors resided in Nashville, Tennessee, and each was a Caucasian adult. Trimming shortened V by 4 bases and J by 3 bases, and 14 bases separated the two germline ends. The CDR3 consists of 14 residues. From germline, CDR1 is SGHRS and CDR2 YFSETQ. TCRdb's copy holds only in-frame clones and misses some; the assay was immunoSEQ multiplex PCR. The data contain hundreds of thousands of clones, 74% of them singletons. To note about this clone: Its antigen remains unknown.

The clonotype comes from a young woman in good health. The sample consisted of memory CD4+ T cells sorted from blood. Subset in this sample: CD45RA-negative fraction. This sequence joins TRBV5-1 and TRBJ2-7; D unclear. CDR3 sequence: CASSNSAVGYEQYF. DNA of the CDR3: TGCGCCAGCAGCAACTCGGCAGTCGGCTACGAGCAGTACTTC.